This TCR beta chain was documented in a study of beta chain features in type 1 diabetes. Study-level background: The samples had roughly 110 million sorted cells examined in all.

Germline V gene lookup returns CDR1 LGHNA and CDR2 YSLEER. This CDR3 region has 16 residues. Deletions cut 0 bases from V and 5 bases from J, with 13 bases between. The table lists this clone with a few counts. Its matching antigen is unknown. The entirety of the isolated RNA underwent reverse transcription, so expressed TCRB transcripts were sequenced. Assay: immunoSEQ multiplex PCR; the TCRdb copy retains only in-frame clones and omits some. The sample has 350,000 to 450,000 clones, around an eighth seen once. Only one heparinised blood draw was taken per donor, and its volume averaged roughly 120 mL. Each of the CD4+ naive, central memory, regulatory and stem cell-like memory populations was sorted via CD45RO/CCR7/CD25/CD127/CD95/CD27. Each population that was sorted was more than 95% pure. Study results and limitations: Among all four CD4+ subsets, Type 1 diabetes patients had TCRB CDR3s that were moderately but significantly shorter.

The receptor was derived from a woman aged 18-29 years with type 1 diabetes. The material sequenced was naive CD4+ T cells from blood. The chain carries TRBV4-3 and TRBJ2-2; D not certain. CDR3 residues: CASSQDSVLSTGELFF. The CDR3 nucleotides read TGCGCCAGCAGCCAAGATTCCGTTCTGAGTACCGGGGAGCTGTTTTTT.